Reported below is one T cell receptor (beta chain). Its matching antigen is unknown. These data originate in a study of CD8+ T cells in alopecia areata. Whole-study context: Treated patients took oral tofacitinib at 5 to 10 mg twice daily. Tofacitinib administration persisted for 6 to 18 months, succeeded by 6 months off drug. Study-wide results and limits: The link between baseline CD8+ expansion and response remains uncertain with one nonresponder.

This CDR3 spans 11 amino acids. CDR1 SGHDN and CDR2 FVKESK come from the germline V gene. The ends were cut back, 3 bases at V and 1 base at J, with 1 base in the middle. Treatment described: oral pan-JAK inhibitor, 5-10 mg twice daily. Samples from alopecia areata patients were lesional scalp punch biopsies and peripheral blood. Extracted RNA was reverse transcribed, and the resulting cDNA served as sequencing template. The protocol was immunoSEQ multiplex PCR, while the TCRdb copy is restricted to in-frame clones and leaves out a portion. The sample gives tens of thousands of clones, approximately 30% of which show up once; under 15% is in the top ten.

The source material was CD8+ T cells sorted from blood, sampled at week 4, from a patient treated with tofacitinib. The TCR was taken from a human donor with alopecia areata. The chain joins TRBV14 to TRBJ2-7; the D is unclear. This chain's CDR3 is CASSQSYEQYF. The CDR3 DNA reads TGTGCCAGCAGCCAGTCCTACGAGCAGTACTTC.